This TCR beta chain was observed in a study of cytomegalovirus exposure and HLA in healthy donors. Vbeta (60) and Jbeta (13) primers were used in the PCR. The repertoire was sequenced with immunoSEQ multiplex PCR; TCRdb's copy has only in-frame clones and lacks some. Here the sample spans some 150,000 clones, more than 70% being singletons. Regarding this clone: Antigen: not known. This sample also contains other DNA sequences that code for the same CDR3.

The study's findings and limits: There was a cluster of highly shared sequence variants that was likely a sequencing artifact.

Germline loops: CDR1 SEHNR, CDR2 FQNEAQ (reference sequence). Between the trimmed V and J ends, which lost 2 bases and 7 bases, there was a span of 3 bases. The CDR3 length is 11 residues. The specimen sequenced was PBMCs. The rearrangement joins TRBV7-9 to TRBJ2-1, with no clear D. This receptor was obtained from a woman in her thirties or forties in good health and CMV-seropositive. In DNA, the CDR3 is TGTGCCAGCAGCTTATTAAATGAGCAGTTCTTC. As protein: CASSLLNEQFF. Drawing the rest from reference TRBV7-9 and TRBJ2-1, the complete variable domain is DTGVSQNPRHKITKRGQNVTFRCDPISEHNRLYWYRQTLGQGPEFLTYFQNEAQLEKSRLLSDRFSAERPKGSFSTLEIQRTEQGDSAMYLCASSLLNEQFFGPGTRLTVL.